Listed here are 15 T cell receptor beta chains from one sample, sequenced in a study of blood T cell repertoires in COVID-19 (dated by TCRdb to 2020 to 2022). Libraries were constructed by the immunoSEQ multiplex PCR assay. TCRdb's version of the immuneACCESS table is confined to in-frame rearrangements and falls short of the full clone set. An unresolved V gene accounts for under half of the shortfall where checked; the remainder is of unknown origin. The sample data list hundreds of thousands of clones, and approximately 86% of these were observed just once. The ten top clones hold about 3.8% of the sample. The sample taken for sequencing was peripheral blood. The receptors stem from a woman of 80 years or more with acute or convalescent COVID-19.

The chain carries TRBV9 and TRBJ1-3, with D possibly TRBD1 on 6 matching bases. Per germline, CDR1 SGDLS and CDR2 YYNGEE. The ends were cut back, 7 bases at V and 4 bases at J, with 18 bases in the middle. The CDR3 length is 15 residues. The CDR3 protein is CASGSNRASGNTIYF. The CDR3 bases are TGTGCCAGCGGGTCTAACAGGGCTTCGGGAAACACCATATATTTT.

V gene TRBV4-2 combines with J gene TRBJ2-1; 8 bases are shared with TRBD2. Germline CDR1 is LGHNA and CDR2 is YNFKEQ. Losses at the gene ends were 0 bases for V and 4 bases for J; bases not matched to a gene: 5. The CDR3 loop spans 16 amino acids. The CDR3 spells CASSQELAGYYNEQFF. The CDR3 DNA reads TGTGCCAGCAGCCAAGAATTAGCGGGGTATTACAATGAGCAGTTCTTC.

The V and J genes are TRBV5-1 and TRBJ2-7; TRBD1 agrees at 8 bases. The CDR3 is made up of 15 amino acids. Per the germline V gene, CDR1 is SGHRS and CDR2 is YFSETQ. The V segment lost 4 bases and the J segment 1 base; nucleotides outside the gene matches: 7. For the CDR3, the DNA is TGCGCCAGCAGCAGAGGGACAGGAACTTCCTACGAGCAGTACTTC. This sequence encodes CASSRGTGTSYEQYF.

This clone was found a few times. J is TRBJ1-3 and V is TRBV28; the match to TRBD1 covers 8 bases. Germline loops: CDR1 MDHEN, CDR2 SYDVKM. V shed 6 bases, J shed 3 bases, and the junction held 7 bases outside the gene matches. There are 15 residues in the CDR3. This chain's CDR3 is CASRADRGGGNTIYF. CDR3 bases: TGTGCCAGCAGGGCAGACAGGGGTGGTGGAAACACCATATATTTT.

J is TRBJ2-5 and V is TRBV24-1, with a possible D match to TRBD1 (6 bases). The V gene lost 5 bases and the J gene lost 5 bases, with 14 bases spanning the gap. This CDR3 is 14 amino acids long. Germline values: CDR1 KGHDR, CDR2 SFDVKD. CDR3 amino acids: CATSATQGRETQYF. Written as DNA, the CDR3 is TGTGCCACCAGTGCCACCCAGGGGCGGGAGACCCAGTACTTC.

The chain links TRBV15 to TRBJ1-4, with no clear D. Germline CDR1 reads LNHNV; CDR2 reads YYDKDF (reference sequence). The CDR3 is 12 residues long. V lost 3 bases to trimming and J lost 12 bases, with 11 bases between them. This CDR3 is CATSRTSGELFF. The CDR3, as DNA: TGTGCCACCAGCAGGACTTCCGGGGAACTGTTTTTT.

This chain uses TRBV25-1 with TRBJ1-6, with 7 positions matching TRBD1. The CDR3 runs to 16 residues. Germline V lookup: CDR1 MGHDK, CDR2 SYGVNS. Trimming cost V 1 base and J 4 bases; bases outside gene matches: 4. The CDR3 region is CASSEFGTVYNSPLHF. Written as DNA, the CDR3 is TGTGCCAGCAGTGAATTCGGGACAGTGTATAATTCACCCCTCCACTTT.

This clone was seen just once. The V call is TRBV3-1 (or the pseudogene TRBV3-2), the J call TRBJ1-1; D is undetermined. The V gene's germline CDR1 is LGHDT and CDR2 YNNKEL (reference sequence). Trimming removed 1 base from V and 0 bases from J, with 6 bases in between. The CDR3 is made up of 14 amino acids. The DNA of the CDR3 is TGTGCCAGCAGCCAAGGACACTTGAACACTGAAGCTTTCTTT. Translated, it gives CASSQGHLNTEAFF.

The CDR3 loop reads CASSRSTASTNEKLFF. As DNA, the CDR3 is TGTGCCAGTAGTAGATCAACAGCCTCAACTAATGAAAAACTGTTTTTT. The chain has TRBV19 and TRBJ1-4; D gene ambiguous. CDR1 is LNHDA, CDR2 SQIVND, per germline (reference sequence). This CDR3 has 16 residues. The germline V and J ends were trimmed by 4 bases and 0 bases, with 12 bases remaining between them.

This chain uses TRBV6-1 with TRBJ2-3, with a possible D match to TRBD2 (5 bases). Germline V gives CDR1 MNHNS, CDR2 SASEGT. V gave up 0 bases and J gave up 2 bases, with 12 bases separating them. The CDR3 is 16 residues long. In DNA, the CDR3 is TGTGCCAGCAGTGAAGCGGGGAGACCCCTCACAGATACGCAGTATTTT. It translates to CASSEAGRPLTDTQYF.

J is TRBJ1-5 and V is TRBV6-2 or TRBV6-3; D unresolved. Trimming shortened V by 6 bases and J by 4 bases, and 10 bases separated the two germline ends. The CDR3 totals 13 residues. Per germline, CDR1 MNHEY and CDR2 SVGEGT. CDR3 sequence reads: CASSDPGNQPQHF. The CDR3 DNA sequence: TGTGCCAGCAGCGACCCGGGGAATCAGCCCCAGCATTTT.

This sequence joins TRBV7-2 and TRBJ1-3; 9 nucleotides line up with TRBD1. This CDR3 has 16 residues. Germline-derived CDR1 and CDR2 are SGHTA and FQGNSA. With V trimmed by 2 bases and J by 8 bases, 10 bases remained unmatched. CDR3 protein: CASSLPLDRGAHTIYF. The CDR3 DNA follows: TGTGCCAGCAGCTTACCGTTAGACAGGGGGGCACACACCATATATTTT.

A single count supports this clone. CDR3 DNA sequence: TGTGCCAGCAGCTTAGTACGGACAGCTAACACCGGGGAGCTGTTTTTT. This encodes CASSLVRTANTGELFF. The chain has TRBV7-7 and TRBJ2-2; maybe TRBD1 (6 bases). The CDR3 covers 16 residues. Germline V lookup: CDR1 SSHAT, CDR2 FNYEAQ (reference sequence). V lost 1 base to trimming and J lost 2 bases, with 11 bases between them. The variable domain in full, with the rest retrieved from reference TRBV7-7 and TRBJ2-2, is GAGVSQSPRYKVTKRGQDVTLRCDPISSHATLYWYQQALGQGPEFLTYFNYEAQPDKSGLPSDRFSAERPEGSISTLTIQRTEQRDSAMYRCASSLVRTANTGELFFGEGSRLTVL.

The genes are TRBV9 and TRBJ2-7; the D gene is possibly TRBD1 (8 bases). V gave up 1 base and J gave up 2 bases, with 19 bases separating them. The CDR3 loop spans 17 amino acids. CDR1 is SGDLS and CDR2 is YYNGEE in the germline V gene. CDR3 in amino acids: CASSVRGDRSGTYEQYF. As DNA, the CDR3 is TGTGCCAGCAGCGTACGGGGGGACAGGTCGGGAACCTACGAGCAGTACTTC.

The genes are TRBV4-2 and TRBJ1-4; D perhaps matches TRBD1 (5 bases). Germline CDR1 LGHNA, CDR2 YNFKEQ. V was pared by 1 base and J by 0 bases, with 9 bases between. The CDR3 runs to 16 residues. DNA of the CDR3: TGTGCCAGCAGCCAAGGCGACAGTCCAACTAATGAAAAACTGTTTTTT. Amino acid sequence: CASSQGDSPTNEKLFF.